This T cell receptor beta chain was sequenced during a study of blood T cell repertoires in COVID-19. The overall study: In each case, the material was cDNA or gDNA derived from T cells, B-cell-depleted T cells, or PBMCs.

Trimming removed 3 bases at V and 2 bases at J, with 8 bases between. There are 13 residues in the CDR3. In germline, CDR1 is SGHAT, CDR2 FQNNGV. The data were produced by immunoSEQ multiplex PCR, yet TCRdb's version contains in-frame clones alone and is incomplete. Of about 410,000 clones listed, just over 85% are singletons. The clonotype was recovered from a woman between 25 and 40 years old with active or convalescent COVID-19. Material: peripheral blood. The chain links TRBV11-2 to TRBJ2-7; D may be TRBD2 (6 bases). The CDR3 loop reads CASSFSGTYEQYF. The CDR3 nucleotides read TGTGCCAGCAGCTTTAGCGGCACCTACGAGCAGTACTTC.